Each of the 19 T cell receptor beta chains below was sequenced from the same sample in a study of blood T cell repertoires in COVID-19. This table comes from immunoSEQ multiplex PCR, and its TCRdb copy is limited to in-frame clones, with some not included. The sample records 330,000 or so clones, more than 70% being singletons. Sequenced input: PBMCs or T cells enriched from blood (not recorded which). The source is a woman aged 25 to 39 who had been exposed to COVID-19.

This clone has just one count. CDR3 residues: CASSRGGTTEAFF. CDR3 bases: TGTGCCAGCAGCCGCGGGGGGACCACTGAAGCTTTCTTT. The genes are TRBV28 and TRBJ1-1; possible D gene TRBD1, 5 bases. From germline, CDR1 is MDHEN and CDR2 SYDVKM. V was cut by 6 bases and J by 4 bases, with 12 bases left in between. CDR3 length equals 13 residues.

The chain links TRBV11-3 to TRBJ2-5; D is perhaps TRBD2 (5 bases). Germline V gene data show CDR1 as SGHNT and CDR2 as YENEEA. V lost 0 bases and J lost 2, with 13 bases in between. The CDR3 runs 16 residues. In DNA, the CDR3 is TGTGCCAGCAGCTTAGAGGGTAGCGTCATACAAGAGACCCAGTACTTC. It codes for CASSLEGSVIQETQYF.

V usage is TRBV27 and J usage is TRBJ2-7; 8 bases map to TRBD2. J gave up 0 bases and V 7 bases, and 8 bases lay outside the gene matches. This CDR3 has 15 residues. Germline assignment: CDR1 MNHEY and CDR2 SMNVEV (reference sequence). This CDR3 is CASTSLGTSSYEQYF. CDR3 in DNA: TGTGCCAGCACCTCGTTGGGGACTAGCTCCTACGAGCAGTACTTC.

The chain uses TRBV20-1 and TRBJ1-5, with 10 positions matching TRBD1. Germline-derived CDR1 and CDR2 are DFQATT and SNEGSKA (reference sequence). Trimming cost V 3 bases and J 4 bases; bases outside gene matches: 9. The CDR3 length is 16 residues. The CDR3 DNA follows: TGCAGTGCTAGTTTACCGGGACAGGGGTATAATCAGCCCCAGCATTTT. As protein: CSASLPGQGYNQPQHF.

The chain carries TRBV7-9 and TRBJ2-2, with D perhaps matching TRBD1 (6 bases). The CDR3 has 15 residues. The germline V gene has CDR1 SEHNR and CDR2 FQNEAQ (reference sequence). The ends were cut back, 8 bases at V and 1 base at J, with 14 bases in the middle. The CDR3 is CASARGHQNTGELFF. The CDR3 region has the DNA TGTGCCAGCGCCCGGGGACACCAGAACACCGGGGAGCTGTTTTTT. The variable domain in full, with the rest retrieved from reference TRBV7-9 and TRBJ2-2, is DTGVSQNPRHKITKRGQNVTFRCDPISEHNRLYWYRQTLGQGPEFLTYFQNEAQLEKSRLLSDRFSAERPKGSFSTLEIQRTEQGDSAMYLCASARGHQNTGELFFGEGSRLTVL.

The V and J genes are TRBV5-1 and TRBJ1-1; TRBD1 aligns across 9 bases. The CDR3 is 16 residues long. J gave up 5 bases and V 0 bases, and 8 bases lay outside the gene matches. Per the germline V gene, CDR1 is SGHRS and CDR2 is YFSETQ. CDR3 protein: CASSLEGTGTRTEAFF. For the CDR3, the DNA is TGCGCCAGCAGCTTGGAAGGGACAGGGACTAGAACTGAAGCTTTCTTT.

The V call is TRBV19, the J call TRBJ2-1, with D unresolved. Deletions cut 4 bases from V and 0 bases from J, with 16 bases between. The CDR3 length is 17 residues. Germline V CDR1 and CDR2: LNHDA, SQIVND (reference sequence). CDR3 sequence: CASSNGLQTSSYNEQFF. The CDR3 DNA reads TGTGCCAGTAGTAATGGTTTACAGACGAGCTCCTACAATGAGCAGTTCTTC.

This chain joins TRBV3-1 (or the pseudogene TRBV3-2) and TRBJ2-4, with TRBD2 matching 7 bases. The germline gives CDR1 LGHDT, CDR2 YNNKEL (reference sequence). The CDR3 sequence is 13 residues long. J gave up 14 bases and V 1 base, and 8 bases lay outside the gene matches. The CDR3 loop is CASSQAMSSGKYF. In DNA form, the CDR3 reads TGTGCCAGCAGCCAAGCGATGTCTAGCGGCAAGTACTTC.

V usage is TRBV7-9 and J usage is TRBJ1-5, with 11 bases aligning to TRBD1. V was clipped by 5 bases and J by 2 bases; unmatched bases: 11. Looked up from germline, CDR1 is SEHNR and CDR2 is FQNEAQ (reference sequence). The CDR3 consists of 18 residues. The CDR3 spells CASSPGTGGSIGNQPQHF. The CDR3 DNA follows: TGTGCCAGCAGCCCAGGGACAGGGGGGTCCATAGGCAATCAGCCCCAGCATTTT.

V gene TRBV11-1 combines with J gene TRBJ2-1; 11 bases map to TRBD2. The ends lost 5 bases at V and 10 bases at J; junction bases unmatched: 13. Germline CDR1 reads SGHAT; CDR2 reads FQDESV (reference sequence). The CDR3 is 16 residues long. CDR3 nucleotide sequence: TGTGCCAGCAGCCCGGTGACTAGCGGGAACTCAGGGGAGCAGTTCTTC. This encodes CASSPVTSGNSGEQFF.

This sequence joins TRBV3-1 (or the pseudogene TRBV3-2) and TRBJ2-6; D is ambiguous. Germline-derived CDR1 and CDR2 are LGHDT and YNNKEL (reference sequence). The CDR3 runs to 16 residues. V gave up 2 bases and J gave up 0 bases, with 8 bases separating them. The CDR3 loop is CASSQRQFSGANVLTF. CDR3 in DNA: TGTGCCAGCAGCCAAAGACAATTCTCTGGGGCCAACGTCCTGACTTTC.

The V call is TRBV28, the J call TRBJ2-7; 9 bases agree with TRBD2. The germline CDR1 and CDR2 sequences are MDHEN and SYDVKM. The CDR3 length is 14 residues. The V and J ends lost 6 bases and 4 bases, in that order; junction bases with no gene match: 7. The CDR3 spells CASRSSGSAYEQYF. CDR3 sequence (DNA): TGTGCCAGCAGGAGTAGCGGGAGTGCTTACGAGCAGTACTTC.

V is TRBV4-1 and J is TRBJ2-7; 10 bases align to TRBD1. This CDR3 contains 15 residues. Losses at the gene ends were 0 bases for V and 3 bases for J; bases not matched to a gene: 2. The germline V gene has CDR1 MGHRA and CDR2 YSYEKL. The DNA for the CDR3 is TGCGCCAGCAGCCAAGAGGGGGACAGGGGCTACGAGCAGTACTTC. Its protein product is CASSQEGDRGYEQYF.

This chain uses TRBV19 with TRBJ2-3; tentatively, D is TRBD2 (6 bases). Germline V gives CDR1 LNHDA, CDR2 SQIVND (reference sequence). The CDR3 is 16 residues long. V gave up 1 base and J gave up 0 bases, with 11 bases separating them. This CDR3 is CASSIVGGKSTDTQYF. CDR3 in DNA: TGTGCCAGTAGTATAGTGGGCGGGAAAAGCACAGATACGCAGTATTTT.

CDR3 loop: CASSRTPGQGKIEAFF. CDR3 DNA: TGTGCCAGCAGCCGCACCCCAGGCCAGGGGAAAATTGAAGCTTTCTTT. The chain is built from TRBV7-3 and TRBJ1-1; D perhaps matches TRBD1 (6 bases). Germline CDR1 and CDR2: SGHTA and FQGTGA. Trimming shortened V by 5 bases and J by 7 bases, and 23 bases separated the two germline ends. This CDR3 is 16 amino acids long.

The chain uses TRBV19 and TRBJ1-2; TRBD1 is a possible D gene (6 bases). V was clipped by 4 bases and J by 4 bases, with 13 bases between them. CDR3 length: 14 amino acids. The germline V gene has CDR1 LNHDA and CDR2 SQIVND (reference sequence). CDR3: CASSTEQGIYGYTF. The DNA of the CDR3 is TGTGCCAGTAGTACCGAACAGGGCATCTATGGCTACACCTTC. The full variable domain, with the rest looked up from reference TRBV19 and TRBJ1-2, is DGGITQSPKYLFRKEGQNVTLSCEQNLNHDAMYWYRQDPGQGLRLIYYSQIVNDFQKGDIAEGYSVSREKKESFPLTVTSAQKNPTAFYLCASSTEQGIYGYTFGSGTRLTVV.

The genes are TRBV7-2 and TRBJ1-6, with a tentative D call TRBD1 (6 bases). V lost 0 bases and J lost 3, with 12 bases in between. Looked up from germline, CDR1 is SGHTA and CDR2 is FQGNSA. This CDR3 has 17 amino acids. The CDR3 DNA reads TGTGCCAGCAGCTTAGCCCAGGGGTTCCACTATAATTCACCCCTCCACTTT. Protein: CASSLAQGFHYNSPLHF.

The V call is TRBV5-8, the J call TRBJ2-7; D gene unclear. Germline loops: CDR1 SGHTS, CDR2 YDEGEE. Trimming pared 1 base from V and 9 bases from J, leaving 8 bases between. This CDR3 comprises 11 residues. CDR3 loop: CASSLYSVQYF. The CDR3 DNA reads as TGTGCCAGCAGCTTGTATAGTGTGCAGTACTTC.

The rearrangement joins TRBV5-1 to TRBJ2-3; 9 nucleotides line up with TRBD2. CDR1 and CDR2 from the germline V gene are SGHRS and YFSETQ. V was clipped by 2 bases and J by 2 bases; unmatched bases: 3. This CDR3 has 15 residues. The CDR3 here is CASSFQRGVTDTQYF. CDR3 coding DNA: TGCGCCAGCAGCTTTCAGCGGGGGGTCACAGATACGCAGTATTTT. The full variable domain, completed using reference TRBV5-1 and TRBJ2-3, is KAGVTQTPRYLIKTRGQQVTLSCSPISGHRSVSWYQQTPGQGLQFLFEYFSETQRNKGNFPGRFSGRQFSNSRSEMNVSTLELGDSALYLCASSFQRGVTDTQYFGPGTRLTVL.